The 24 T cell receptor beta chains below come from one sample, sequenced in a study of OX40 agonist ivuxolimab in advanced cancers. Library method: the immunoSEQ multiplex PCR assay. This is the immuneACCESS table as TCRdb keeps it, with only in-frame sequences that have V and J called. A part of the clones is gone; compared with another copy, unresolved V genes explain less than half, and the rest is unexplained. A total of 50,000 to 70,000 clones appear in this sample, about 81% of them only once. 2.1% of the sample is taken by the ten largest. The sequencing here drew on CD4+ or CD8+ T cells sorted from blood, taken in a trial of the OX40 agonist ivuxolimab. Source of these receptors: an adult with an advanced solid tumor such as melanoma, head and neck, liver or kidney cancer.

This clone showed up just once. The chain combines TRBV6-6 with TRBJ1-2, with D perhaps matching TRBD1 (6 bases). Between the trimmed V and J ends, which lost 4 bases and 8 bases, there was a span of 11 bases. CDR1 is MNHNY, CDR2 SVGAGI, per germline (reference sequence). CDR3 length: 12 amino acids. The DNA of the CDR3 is TGTGCCAGCAGTTTCAGGGGATACGGCTACACCTTC. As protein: CASSFRGYGYTF.

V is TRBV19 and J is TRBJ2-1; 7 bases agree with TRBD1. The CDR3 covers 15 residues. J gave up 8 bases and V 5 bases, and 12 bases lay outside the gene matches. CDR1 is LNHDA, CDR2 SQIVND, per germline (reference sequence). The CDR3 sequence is CASSSPETGLDEQFF. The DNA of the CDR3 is TGTGCCAGTAGTTCTCCGGAGACAGGGTTAGATGAGCAGTTCTTC.

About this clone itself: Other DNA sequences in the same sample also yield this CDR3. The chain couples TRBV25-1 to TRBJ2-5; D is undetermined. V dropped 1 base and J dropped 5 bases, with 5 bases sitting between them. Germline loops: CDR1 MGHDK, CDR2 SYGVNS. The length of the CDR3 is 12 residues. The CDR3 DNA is TGTGCCAGCAGTGAATTAGGGGAGACCCAGTACTTC. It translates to CASSELGETQYF.

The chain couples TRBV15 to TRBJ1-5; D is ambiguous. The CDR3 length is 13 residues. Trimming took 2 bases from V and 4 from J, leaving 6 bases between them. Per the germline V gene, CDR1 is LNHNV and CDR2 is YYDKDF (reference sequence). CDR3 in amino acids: CATSRPPNQPQHF. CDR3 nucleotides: TGTGCCACCAGCAGACCCCCAAATCAGCCCCAGCATTTT.

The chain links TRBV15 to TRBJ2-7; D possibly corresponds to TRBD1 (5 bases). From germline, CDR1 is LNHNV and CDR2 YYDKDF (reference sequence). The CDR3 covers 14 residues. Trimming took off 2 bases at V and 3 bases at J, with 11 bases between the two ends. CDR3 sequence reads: CATSRQGDSYEQYF. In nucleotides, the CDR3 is TGTGCCACCAGCAGACAGGGTGATAGCTACGAGCAGTACTTC.

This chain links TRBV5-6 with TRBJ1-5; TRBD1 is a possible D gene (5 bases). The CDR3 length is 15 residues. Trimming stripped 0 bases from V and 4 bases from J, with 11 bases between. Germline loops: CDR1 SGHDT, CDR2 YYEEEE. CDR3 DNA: TGTGCCAGCAGCTTGGCGGGACCCCCTAATCAGCCCCAGCATTTT. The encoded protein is CASSLAGPPNQPQHF.

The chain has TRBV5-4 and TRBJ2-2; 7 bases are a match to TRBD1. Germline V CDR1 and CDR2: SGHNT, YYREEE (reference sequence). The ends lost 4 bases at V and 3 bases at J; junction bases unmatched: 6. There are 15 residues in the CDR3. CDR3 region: CASSPLTGDTGELFF. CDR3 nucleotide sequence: TGTGCCAGCAGCCCCCTCACAGGGGACACCGGGGAGCTGTTTTTT.

The CDR3 here is CASSPQAGPGNTIYF. In nucleotides, the CDR3 is TGTGCCAGCAGCCCCCAGGCAGGGCCTGGAAACACCATATATTTT. The chain links TRBV7-3 to TRBJ1-3, with TRBD1 as a possible D gene (5 bases). With 5 bases removed from V and 2 bases from J, the gap between germline ends came to 13 bases. The CDR3 contains 15 residues. Germline lookup yields CDR1 SGHTA and CDR2 FQGTGA.

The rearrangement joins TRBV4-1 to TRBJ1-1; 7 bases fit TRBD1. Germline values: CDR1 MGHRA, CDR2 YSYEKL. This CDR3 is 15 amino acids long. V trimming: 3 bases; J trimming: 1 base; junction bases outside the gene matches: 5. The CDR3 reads CASSQTGISNTEAFF. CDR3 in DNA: TGCGCCAGCAGCCAGACAGGGATATCGAACACTGAAGCTTTCTTT.

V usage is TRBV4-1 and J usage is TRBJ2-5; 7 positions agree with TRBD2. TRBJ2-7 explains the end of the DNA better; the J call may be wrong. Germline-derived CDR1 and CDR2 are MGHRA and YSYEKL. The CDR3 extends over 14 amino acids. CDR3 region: CASSQGRDPYEQYF. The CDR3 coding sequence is TGCGCCAGCAGCCAGGGGAGGGACCCCTACGAGCAGTACTTC.

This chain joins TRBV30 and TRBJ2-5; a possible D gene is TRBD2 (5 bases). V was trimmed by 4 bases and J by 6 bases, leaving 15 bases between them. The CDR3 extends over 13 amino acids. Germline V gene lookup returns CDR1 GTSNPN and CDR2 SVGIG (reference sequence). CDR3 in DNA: TGTGCCTGGACCCCCCGCGGGCAAAAGACCCAGTACTTC. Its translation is CAWTPRGQKTQYF.

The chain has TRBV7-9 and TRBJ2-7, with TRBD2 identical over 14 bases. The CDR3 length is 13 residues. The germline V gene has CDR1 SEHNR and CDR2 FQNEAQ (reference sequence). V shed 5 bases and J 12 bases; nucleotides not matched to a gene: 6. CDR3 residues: CASSLGTSGRRYF. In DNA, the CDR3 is TGTGCCAGCAGCCTTGGGACTAGCGGGAGAAGGTACTTC.

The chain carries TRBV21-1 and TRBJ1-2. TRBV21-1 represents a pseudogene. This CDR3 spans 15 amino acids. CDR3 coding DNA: TGTGCCAGCAGCAAAGTAGAGGGGCCCGGCTATGGCTACACCTTC. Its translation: CASSKVEGPGYGYTF.

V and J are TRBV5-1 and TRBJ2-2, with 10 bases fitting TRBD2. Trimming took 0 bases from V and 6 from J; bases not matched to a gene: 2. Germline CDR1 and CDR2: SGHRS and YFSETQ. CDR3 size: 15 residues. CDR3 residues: CASSLVAGGSGELFF. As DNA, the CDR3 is TGCGCCAGCAGCTTGGTAGCGGGGGGCTCCGGGGAGCTGTTTTTT.

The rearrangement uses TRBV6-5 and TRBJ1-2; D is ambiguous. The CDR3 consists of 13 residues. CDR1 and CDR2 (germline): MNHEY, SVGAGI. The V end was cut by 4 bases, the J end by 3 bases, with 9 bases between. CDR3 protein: CASSFYRDYGYTF. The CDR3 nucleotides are TGTGCCAGCAGTTTTTATAGGGACTATGGCTACACCTTC.

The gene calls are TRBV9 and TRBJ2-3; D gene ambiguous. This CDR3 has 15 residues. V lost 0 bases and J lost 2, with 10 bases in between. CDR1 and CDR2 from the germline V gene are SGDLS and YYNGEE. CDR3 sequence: CASSVEDHSTDTQYF. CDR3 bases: TGTGCCAGCAGCGTAGAGGACCACTCCACAGATACGCAGTATTTT. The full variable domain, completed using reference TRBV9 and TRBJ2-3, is DSGVTQTPKHLITATGQRVTLRCSPRSGDLSVYWYQQSLDQGLQFLIQYYNGEERAKGNILERFSAQQFPDLHSELNLSSLELGDSALYFCASSVEDHSTDTQYFGPGTRLTVL.

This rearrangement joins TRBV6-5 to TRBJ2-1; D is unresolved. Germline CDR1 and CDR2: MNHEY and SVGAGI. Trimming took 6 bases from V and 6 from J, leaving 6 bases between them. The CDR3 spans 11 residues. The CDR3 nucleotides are TGTGCCAGCAGGAGCCCCAATGAGCAGTTCTTC. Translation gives CASRSPNEQFF.

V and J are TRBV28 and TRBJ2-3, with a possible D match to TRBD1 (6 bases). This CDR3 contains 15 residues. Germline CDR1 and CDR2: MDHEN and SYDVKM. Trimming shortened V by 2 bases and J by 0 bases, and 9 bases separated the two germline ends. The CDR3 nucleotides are TGTGCCAGCAGTTTAATCCAGGGGAGCACAGATACGCAGTATTTT. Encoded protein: CASSLIQGSTDTQYF. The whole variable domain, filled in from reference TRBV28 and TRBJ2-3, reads DVKVTQSSRYLVKRTGEKVFLECVQDMDHENMFWYRQDPGLGLRLIYFSYDVKMKEKGDIPEGYSVSREKKERFSLILESASTNQTSMYLCASSLIQGSTDTQYFGPGTRLTVL.

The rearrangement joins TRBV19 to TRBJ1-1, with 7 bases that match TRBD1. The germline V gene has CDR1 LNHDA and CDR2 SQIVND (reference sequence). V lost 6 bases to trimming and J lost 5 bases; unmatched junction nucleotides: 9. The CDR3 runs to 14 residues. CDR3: CASRTTGSVTEAFF. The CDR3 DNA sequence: TGTGCCAGTAGGACGACAGGGTCGGTTACTGAAGCTTTCTTT.

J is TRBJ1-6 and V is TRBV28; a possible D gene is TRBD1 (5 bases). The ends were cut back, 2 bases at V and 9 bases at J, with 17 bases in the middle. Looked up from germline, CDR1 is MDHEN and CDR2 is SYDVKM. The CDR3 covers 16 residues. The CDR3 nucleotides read TGTGCCAGCAGTTTAATTCAGGGTTCGTTAGCTTCACCCCTCCACTTT. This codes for CASSLIQGSLASPLHF.

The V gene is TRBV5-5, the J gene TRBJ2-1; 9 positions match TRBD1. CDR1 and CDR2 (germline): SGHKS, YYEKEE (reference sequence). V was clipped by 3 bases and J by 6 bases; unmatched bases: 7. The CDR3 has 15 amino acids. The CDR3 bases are TGTGCCAGCAGCTGGCGGGACAGGGCTAGCAATGAGCAGTTCTTC. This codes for CASSWRDRASNEQFF.

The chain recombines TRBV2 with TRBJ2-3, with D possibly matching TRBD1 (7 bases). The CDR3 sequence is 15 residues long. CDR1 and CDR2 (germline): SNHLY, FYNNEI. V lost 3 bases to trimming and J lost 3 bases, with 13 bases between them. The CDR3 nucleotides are TGTGCCAGCAGTGACGCGACAGGGAGGACAGATACGCAGTATTTT. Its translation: CASSDATGRTDTQYF.

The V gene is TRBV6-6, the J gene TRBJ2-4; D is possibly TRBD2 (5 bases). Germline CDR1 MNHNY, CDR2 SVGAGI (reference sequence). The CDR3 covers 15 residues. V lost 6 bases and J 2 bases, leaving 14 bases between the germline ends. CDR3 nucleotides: TGTGCCAGCAGGGACCGAGGGAGACCCAAAAACATTCAGTACTTC. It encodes CASRDRGRPKNIQYF.

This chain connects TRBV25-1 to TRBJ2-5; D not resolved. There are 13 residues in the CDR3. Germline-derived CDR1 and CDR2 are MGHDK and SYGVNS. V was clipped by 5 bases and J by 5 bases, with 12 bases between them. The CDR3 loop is CASSPVALETQYF. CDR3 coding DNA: TGTGCCAGCAGTCCGGTTGCGTTGGAGACCCAGTACTTC.